This TCR beta chain is drawn from a study of blood T cell repertoires in COVID-19. At the level of the study: T cells, B-cell-depleted T cells, or PBMCs supplied cDNA or gDNA.

V lost 7 bases, J lost 3 bases, and 6 bases stayed unmatched. The CDR3 contains 15 residues. Germline-derived CDR1 and CDR2 are MNHEY and SVGAGI. The table came from immunoSEQ multiplex PCR; TCRdb's copy has only in-frame clones and leaves some out. The top ten hold about 1.4% of the sample, which has roughly 400,000 clones, over 75% seen once. The V and J genes are TRBV6-5 and TRBJ2-2; 9 nucleotides agree with TRBD2. The sample was PBMCs or T cells enriched from blood (not recorded which). The source of this sequence is a woman aged 18-29 years who had been exposed to COVID-19. CDR3 sequence reads: CASTSSGTYTGELFF. CDR3 nucleotides: TGTGCCAGCACCTCTAGCGGGACCTACACCGGGGAGCTGTTTTTT.